Sequencing of this T cell receptor (beta chain) was carried out in a study of neurological immune-mediated disorders. There are many counts of this clonotype. The antigen remains unidentified. Study results and limitations: In HTLV-1-associated myelopathy, TCR clonal expansion was greatest, whereas multiple sclerosis had the least, falling below healthy controls. Across subjects, no CDR3 amino acid sequence appeared in expanded clones of more than one subject, a finding that suggested private repertoires in all groups.

Unsorted libraries were generated from 2 million PBMCs. These cells had been stored in RNAlater at -80 C. This CDR3 contains 15 residues. CDR1 SGHRS and CDR2 YFSETQ come from the germline V gene. The junction had 4 bases not matched to a gene; V was cut back by 1 base and J by 4 bases. Per sequencing run, 15-18 subjects together gave over 160 million TCR-beta sequences. TCRdb independently ran MiXCR on the 5' RACE reads; one entry per CDR3 protein. The data show about 55,000 distinct CDR3 sequences, 3% to 4.5% seen once. This rearrangement joins TRBV5-1 to TRBJ2-2; 7 bases are shared with TRBD1. The sequence was collected from a man aged 25-45 years with multiple sclerosis. The sequenced sample consisted of PBMCs. The CDR3 sequence: CASSLSRGPTGELFF. The CDR3 nucleotides read TGCGCCAGCAGCTTGTCGAGGGGGCCCACCGGGGAGCTGTTTTTT.